Listed here are 4 T cell receptor beta chains from one sample, sequenced in a study of T cell responses to AZD1222 COVID-19 vaccine. Using immunoSEQ multiplex PCR, the repertoire was profiled, and TCRdb retains in-frame clones only, with some absent. The profile shows about 110,000 clones, about nine tenths of them singletons. The sequencing used peripheral blood, collected on day 0 of MenACWY control vaccination. These receptors all come from an adult in good health.

V usage is TRBV7-3 and J usage is TRBJ2-3, with 7 positions matching TRBD1. Germline values: CDR1 SGHTA, CDR2 FQGTGA. With V trimmed by 5 bases and J by 1 base, 9 bases remained unmatched. CDR3 size: 16 residues. The CDR3, as DNA: TGTGCCAGCAGCCAGACGACAGGGACGGGCACAGATACGCAGTATTTT. Its protein product is CASSQTTGTGTDTQYF.

V is TRBV5-1 and J is TRBJ1-2; TRBD1 aligns across 10 bases. The CDR3 has 15 amino acids. J was trimmed by 8 bases and V by 1 base; bases with no gene match: 8. Germline lookup yields CDR1 SGHRS and CDR2 YFSETQ. DNA for the CDR3: TGCGCCAGCAGCTTGATCCCGGGACAGGGGCAGGGCTACACCTTC. Translation gives CASSLIPGQGQGYTF.

In its sample, this clone was seen once. V and J are TRBV18 and TRBJ2-7; 7 bases are shared with TRBD2. V lost 1 base and J lost 4; bases outside the gene matches: 1. The germline gives CDR1 KGHSH, CDR2 LQKENI. The CDR3 is 13 residues long. DNA of the CDR3: TGTGCCAGCTCACCACAGGGAGGGTACGAGCAGTACTTC. Its protein is CASSPQGGYEQYF.

The rearrangement links TRBV7-2 to TRBJ1-1; the D gene is possibly TRBD1 (5 bases). The germline CDR1 and CDR2 sequences are SGHTA and FQGNSA. The CDR3 has 13 amino acids. Trimming cost V 5 bases and J 2 bases, with 9 bases left between them. In DNA form, the CDR3 reads TGTGCCAGCAGCGCTCAGGGAAACACTGAAGCTTTCTTT. It encodes CASSAQGNTEAFF.